This T cell receptor beta chain was captured in a study of cytomegalovirus exposure and HLA in healthy donors. V was cut by 4 bases and J by 6 bases, with 25 bases left in between. In germline, CDR1 is LNHDA, CDR2 SQIVND (reference sequence). CDR3 size: 17 residues. With 60 Vbeta and 13 Jbeta primers, the PCR was carried out. Profiled with immunoSEQ multiplex PCR; TCRdb holds only in-frame clones, not every one. The sample shows 55,000 to 80,000 clones, approximately 81% of them seen only once. This receptor was taken from a woman aged 30 to 39 in good health and CMV-seropositive. The rearrangement links TRBV19 to TRBJ2-7, with D maybe TRBD2 (5 bases). The specimen sequenced was PBMCs. The chain's CDR3 is CASSTLPGWTDDSEQYF. The DNA for the CDR3 is TGTGCCAGTAGTACCCTCCCCGGCTGGACTGATGACTCCGAGCAGTACTTC.